This entry lists 25 T cell receptor beta chains sequenced from one sample in a study of blood T cells in healthy people across ages. Together with a sample-barcoded 5' primer, a J-beta primer mix was included in a second PCR lasting about 6 to 11 cycles. TCRdb independently ran MiXCR on the 5' RACE reads; one entry per CDR3 protein. The table records 1,800,000 or so distinct CDR3 sequences, around 42% of them present only once. Input material: blood. The source is a human donor in good health.

The sample holds a few counts of this clonotype. The CDR3 loop is CASSFLGGAPDTQYF. CDR3 nucleotide sequence: TGTGCCAGCAGCTTTCTAGGTGGGGCCCCAGATACGCAGTATTTT. The chain has TRBV5-6 and TRBJ2-3, with D tentatively TRBD1 (5 bases). Trimming cost V 2 bases and J 4 bases, with 14 bases left between them. Germline CDR1 is SGHDT and CDR2 is YYEEEE. The CDR3 has 15 amino acids.

This clonotype came up a few times. This sequence joins TRBV28 and TRBJ2-7, with D possibly being TRBD1 (7 bases). This CDR3 region has 15 residues. V was shortened by 6 bases and J by 0 bases, with 15 bases between the two germline ends. Germline-derived CDR1 and CDR2 are MDHEN and SYDVKM. This CDR3 reads CASRGPGGRSYEQYF. The CDR3 DNA reads TGTGCCAGCAGGGGTCCAGGGGGGCGCTCCTACGAGCAGTACTTC. The full variable domain, rest sourced from reference TRBV28 and TRBJ2-7, is DVKVTQSSRYLVKRTGEKVFLECVQDMDHENMFWYRQDPGLGLRLIYFSYDVKMKEKGDIPEGYSVSREKKERFSLILESASTNQTSMYLCASRGPGGRSYEQYFGPGTRLTVT.

The chain couples TRBV18 to TRBJ2-1, with 8 bases lining up with TRBD2. CDR1 KGHSH and CDR2 LQKENI come from the germline V gene. After removal of 4 bases from V and 4 bases from J, the junction contained 15 bases not matched to a gene. The CDR3 runs 18 residues. CDR3 nucleotide sequence: TGTGCCAGCTCACGGGGCCCAACTAGCGGAGAACTATACAATGAGCAGTTCTTC. Translation gives CASSRGPTSGELYNEQFF.

This clonotype was seen a few times. The chain couples TRBV7-9 to TRBJ2-5; 8 nucleotides agree with TRBD2. J gave up 5 bases and V 0 bases, and 5 bases lay outside the gene matches. The CDR3 length is 15 residues. CDR1 is SEHNR, CDR2 FQNEAQ, per germline (reference sequence). Here the CDR3 DNA reads TGTGCCAGCAGCTTAGCTAGCGGGGTAACGGAGACCCAGTACTTC. Translation: CASSLASGVTETQYF.

J is TRBJ1-1 and V is TRBV7-9; D gene uncertain. V was shortened by 7 bases and J by 1 base, with 16 bases between the two germline ends. The CDR3 length is 15 residues. Germline loops: CDR1 SEHNR, CDR2 FQNEAQ (reference sequence). CDR3 region: CASTWGYGRNTEAFF. CDR3 DNA sequence: TGTGCCAGCACCTGGGGTTACGGTCGGAACACTGAAGCTTTCTTT.

The V and J genes are TRBV4-1 and TRBJ1-5; TRBD1 might be the D (6 bases). The CDR3 consists of 17 residues. Germline V gene lookup returns CDR1 MGHRA and CDR2 YSYEKL. Trimming shortened V by 0 bases and J by 4 bases, and 16 bases separated the two germline ends. The chain's CDR3 is CASSQEEGVRENQPQHF. The CDR3 DNA follows: TGCGCCAGCAGCCAAGAAGAGGGGGTCAGGGAGAATCAGCCCCAGCATTTT.

This clonotype has a handful of counts. The chain combines TRBV7-8 with TRBJ2-1, with 9 bases matching TRBD2. Trimming removed 0 bases from V and 8 bases from J; junction bases left unmatched: 8. Germline V CDR1 and CDR2: SGHVS, FQNEAQ. The CDR3 loop spans 16 amino acids. In DNA form, the CDR3 reads TGTGCCAGCAGCTTAGCGGGGCTAGCGGGGTTTCATGAGCAGTTCTTC. Residues: CASSLAGLAGFHEQFF. The entire variable domain, with the rest obtained from reference TRBV7-8 and TRBJ2-1, is as follows: GAGVSQSPRYKVAKRGQDVALRCDPISGHVSLFWYQQALGQGPEFLTYFQNEAQLDKSGLPSDRFFAERPEGSVSTLKIQRTQQEDSAVYLCASSLAGLAGFHEQFFGPGTRLTVL.

This clonotype has a count of ten or more. The V call is TRBV20-1, the J call TRBJ2-6; no definite D call. Germline V gene data show CDR1 as DFQATT and CDR2 as SNEGSKA (reference sequence). The length of the CDR3 is 14 residues. Trimming took off 1 base at V and 2 bases at J, with 6 bases between the two ends. Here the CDR3 reads CSARVQPGANVLTF. CDR3 sequence (DNA): TGCAGTGCTAGAGTACAACCTGGGGCCAACGTCCTGACTTTC.

This clonotype was found a few times. The chain uses TRBV9 and TRBJ2-1; 9 bases are shared with TRBD2. The CDR3 is made up of 17 amino acids. CDR1 and CDR2 from the germline V gene are SGDLS and YYNGEE. V trimming: 0 bases; J trimming: 8 bases; junction bases outside the gene matches: 12. The CDR3 sequence: CASSVGGSAGGLYEQFF. The CDR3 DNA sequence: TGTGCCAGCAGCGTAGGTGGGTCGGCGGGGGGGCTGTATGAGCAGTTCTTC.

V usage is TRBV20-1 and J usage is TRBJ2-3; 8 bases are a match to TRBD1. Germline CDR1 reads DFQATT; CDR2 reads SNEGSKA (reference sequence). V gave up 6 bases and J gave up 0 bases; unmatched junction bases: 2. The CDR3 covers 13 residues. The CDR3 protein is CSANRGSTDTQYF. In DNA form, the CDR3 reads TGCAGTGCGAACAGGGGGAGCACAGATACGCAGTATTTT.

V and J are TRBV20-1 and TRBJ2-3; D possibly corresponds to TRBD2 (6 bases). The ends were cut back, 3 bases at V and 4 bases at J, with 14 bases in the middle. The CDR3 is 14 amino acids. Germline lookup yields CDR1 DFQATT and CDR2 SNEGSKA (reference sequence). The CDR3 protein is CSARERVAPDTQYF. CDR3 DNA: TGCAGTGCTAGGGAGCGGGTCGCACCAGATACGCAGTATTTT.

Regarding this clonotype: This CDR3 fails to terminate in the conserved phenylalanine or tryptophan, so it likely reflects a read error. The rearrangement uses TRBV28 and TRBJ1-2; 7 nucleotides line up with TRBD1. The germline V gene encodes CDR1 MDHEN and CDR2 SYDVKM. The J segment lost 2 bases and the V segment lost 3 bases, leaving 3 bases of the junction unmatched. The CDR3 length is 14 residues. CDR3 sequence (DNA): TGTGCCAGCAGTTTCCCGGGACAGAACTATGGCTACACCTCC. The encoded protein is CASSFPGQNYGYTS.

A note on this clonotype: An end of the junction differs from the germline gene, which may be a read error. J is TRBJ2-2 and V is TRBV4-1; 13 nucleotides line up with TRBD2. The CDR3 is made up of 18 amino acids. The germline V gene has CDR1 MGHRA and CDR2 YSYEKL. In nucleotides, the CDR3 is TGCGCCAGCAGCATTCGGACTAGCGGGGGCCGAAACACCGGGGAGTTGTTTTTT. The encoded protein is CASSIRTSGGRNTGELFF.

The chain employs TRBV15 and TRBJ2-7; D gene ambiguous. In germline, CDR1 is LNHNV, CDR2 YYDKDF (reference sequence). The V and J ends lost 0 bases and 2 bases respectively, with 17 bases between them. The CDR3 covers 17 residues. CDR3 DNA: TGTGCCACCAGCAGAGATCACCGCTCACAGATTACCTACGAGCAGTACTTC. Protein sequence: CATSRDHRSQITYEQYF.

This clonotype appeared many times. The gene calls are TRBV4-2 and TRBJ1-2; D may be TRBD1 (6 bases). The CDR3 is 15 amino acids. CDR1 and CDR2 (germline): LGHNA, YNFKEQ. With 0 bases removed from V and 2 bases from J, the gap between germline ends came to 10 bases. This CDR3 is CASSQDWRGNYGYTF. Here the CDR3 DNA reads TGTGCCAGCAGCCAAGATTGGAGGGGGAACTATGGCTACACCTTC.

This clonotype was counted between two and nine times. DNA for the CDR3: TGTGCCAGCAGTGGGGGGGGGTTTTTCAATCAGCCCCAGCATTTT. It yields the protein CASSGGGFFNQPQHF. V is TRBV28 and J is TRBJ1-5; a possible D gene is TRBD1 (5 bases). Trimming stripped 5 bases from V and 3 bases from J, with 14 bases between. Germline loops: CDR1 MDHEN, CDR2 SYDVKM. The CDR3 is made up of 15 amino acids.

The genes are TRBV3-1 and TRBJ2-7; D is unclear. The V gene's germline CDR1 is LGHDT and CDR2 YNNKEL (reference sequence). With 1 base removed from V and 3 bases from J, the gap between germline ends came to 10 bases. The CDR3 is 14 residues long. Here the CDR3 reads CASSQAVSYYEQYF. The CDR3 DNA sequence: TGTGCCAGCAGCCAAGCGGTCAGTTACTACGAGCAGTACTTC.

The chain uses TRBV12-3 or TRBV12-4 and TRBJ1-1, with 8 bases fitting TRBD1. The CDR3 length is 14 residues. Trimming cost V 5 bases and J 4 bases; bases outside gene matches: 6. CDR3 in amino acids: CASSLGRGLTEAFF. DNA of the CDR3: TGTGCCAGCAGTCTAGGCAGGGGGCTCACTGAAGCTTTCTTT.

The rearrangement uses TRBV7-9 and TRBJ2-7, with D maybe TRBD1 (5 bases). V gave up 5 bases and J gave up 4 bases, with 18 bases separating them. This CDR3 contains 15 residues. Germline assignment: CDR1 SEHNR and CDR2 FQNEAQ (reference sequence). The CDR3 DNA follows: TGTGCCAGCAGCCCCGGACACATCCTTTTTTACGAGCAGTACTTC. Amino acids: CASSPGHILFYEQYF. Drawing the rest from reference TRBV7-9 and TRBJ2-7, the complete variable domain is DTGVSQNPRHKITKRGQNVTFRCDPISEHNRLYWYRQTLGQGPEFLTYFQNEAQLEKSRLLSDRFSAERPKGSFSTLEIQRTEQGDSAMYLCASSPGHILFYEQYFGPGTRLTVT.

This clonotype was picked up a small number of times. This sequence joins TRBV6-2 or TRBV6-3 and TRBJ2-1; 7 positions agree with TRBD1. Per the germline V gene, CDR1 is MNHEY and CDR2 is SVGEGT. Unmatched junction bases numbered 20, after V lost 2 bases and J lost 13 bases. The CDR3 contains 17 residues. The CDR3 is CASSYGGYEPGGETQFF. As DNA, the CDR3 is TGTGCCAGCAGTTACGGTGGATACGAGCCAGGGGGAGAGACCCAGTTCTTC.

The genes are TRBV19 and TRBJ2-7; tentatively, D is TRBD2 (6 bases). Trimming left V 1 base short and J 6 bases short, with 10 bases between. The CDR3 has 13 residues. Germline V gene sequence: CDR1 LNHDA, CDR2 SQIVND (reference sequence). The CDR3 reads CASSIVRGTEQYF. The CDR3 region has the DNA TGTGCCAGTAGTATAGTCCGCGGGACCGAGCAGTACTTC. The full variable domain, its missing parts supplied by reference TRBV19 and TRBJ2-7, is DGGITQSPKYLFRKEGQNVTLSCEQNLNHDAMYWYRQDPGQGLRLIYYSQIVNDFQKGDIAEGYSVSREKKESFPLTVTSAQKNPTAFYLCASSIVRGTEQYFGPGTRLTVT.

This clonotype has a handful of counts. The chain couples TRBV7-2 to TRBJ2-7, with D hard to call. This CDR3 has 11 residues. From germline, CDR1 is SGHTA and CDR2 FQGNSA. Trimming removed 7 bases at V and 4 bases at J, with 8 bases between. The CDR3 sequence is CASISGYEQYF. DNA of the CDR3: TGTGCCAGCATCAGTGGGTACGAGCAGTACTTC.

The chain combines TRBV7-2 with TRBJ2-1; a weak D match, TRBD1 (6 bases). This CDR3 has 13 amino acids. V was cut by 2 bases and J by 8 bases, with 10 bases left in between. Germline CDR1 SGHTA, CDR2 FQGNSA. The CDR3 reads CASSLLGAYEQFF. The CDR3 bases are TGTGCCAGCAGCTTATTGGGGGCTTATGAGCAGTTCTTC.

The V and J genes are TRBV20-1 and TRBJ2-7, with no clear D. The CDR3 totals 13 residues. CDR1 is DFQATT, CDR2 SNEGSKA, per germline (reference sequence). CDR3 in amino acids: CSPIRGSPYEQYF. As DNA, the CDR3 is TGCAGCCCCATTCGCGGATCCCCCTACGAGCAGTACTTC.

This clonotype was seen more than once but under ten times. This chain uses TRBV9 with TRBJ2-7; the D gene is possibly TRBD2 (6 bases). TRBJ2-5 explains the end of the DNA better; the J call may be wrong. This CDR3 contains 15 residues. The germline V gene has CDR1 SGDLS and CDR2 YYNGEE. CDR3 loop: CASSAADYGGETQYF. As DNA, the CDR3 is TGTGCCAGCAGCGCGGCGGACTACGGCGGGGAGACCCAGTACTTC.